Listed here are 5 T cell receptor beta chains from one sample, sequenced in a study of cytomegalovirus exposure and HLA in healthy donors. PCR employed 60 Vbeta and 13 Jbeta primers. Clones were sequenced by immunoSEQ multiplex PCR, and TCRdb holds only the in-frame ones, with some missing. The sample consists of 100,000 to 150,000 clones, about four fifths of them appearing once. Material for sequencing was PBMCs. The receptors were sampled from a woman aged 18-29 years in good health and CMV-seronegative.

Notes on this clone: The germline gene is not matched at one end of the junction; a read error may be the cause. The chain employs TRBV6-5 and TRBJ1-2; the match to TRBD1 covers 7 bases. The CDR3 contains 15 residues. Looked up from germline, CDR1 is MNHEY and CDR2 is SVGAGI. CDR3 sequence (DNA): TGTGCCGGCAGACCTCAGGGGGTGGTAGACTATGGCTACACCTTC. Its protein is CAGRPQGVVDYGYTF.

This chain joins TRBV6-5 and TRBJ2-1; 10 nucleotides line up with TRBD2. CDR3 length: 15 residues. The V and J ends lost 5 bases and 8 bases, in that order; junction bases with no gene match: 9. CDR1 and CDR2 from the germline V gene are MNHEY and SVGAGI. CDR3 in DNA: TGTGCCAGCAGTCGACTAGCGGGCGTCGGGCATGAGCAGTTCTTC. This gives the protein CASSRLAGVGHEQFF.

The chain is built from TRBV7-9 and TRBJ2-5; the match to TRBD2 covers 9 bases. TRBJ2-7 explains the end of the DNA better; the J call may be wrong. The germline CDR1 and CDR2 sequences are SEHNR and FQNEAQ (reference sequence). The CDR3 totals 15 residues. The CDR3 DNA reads TGTGCCAGCAGCTCCGTAGCGGGAGACTCCTACGAGCAGTACTTC. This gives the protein CASSSVAGDSYEQYF.

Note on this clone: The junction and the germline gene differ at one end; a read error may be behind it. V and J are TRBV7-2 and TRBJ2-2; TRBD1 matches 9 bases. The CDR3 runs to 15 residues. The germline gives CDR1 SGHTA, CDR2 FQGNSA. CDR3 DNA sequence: TGTGCCAGCAGGACCGGGACAGGGAACCCCGGGGAGCTGTTTTTT. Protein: CASRTGTGNPGELFF.

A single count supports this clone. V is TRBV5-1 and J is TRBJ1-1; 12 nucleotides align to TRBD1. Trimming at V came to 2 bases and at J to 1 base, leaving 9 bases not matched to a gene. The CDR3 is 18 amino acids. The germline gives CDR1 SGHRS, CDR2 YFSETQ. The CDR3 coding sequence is TGCGCCAGCAGCTTCGGGACAGGGGGCAGAAGATGGAACACTGAAGCTTTCTTT. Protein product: CASSFGTGGRRWNTEAFF.